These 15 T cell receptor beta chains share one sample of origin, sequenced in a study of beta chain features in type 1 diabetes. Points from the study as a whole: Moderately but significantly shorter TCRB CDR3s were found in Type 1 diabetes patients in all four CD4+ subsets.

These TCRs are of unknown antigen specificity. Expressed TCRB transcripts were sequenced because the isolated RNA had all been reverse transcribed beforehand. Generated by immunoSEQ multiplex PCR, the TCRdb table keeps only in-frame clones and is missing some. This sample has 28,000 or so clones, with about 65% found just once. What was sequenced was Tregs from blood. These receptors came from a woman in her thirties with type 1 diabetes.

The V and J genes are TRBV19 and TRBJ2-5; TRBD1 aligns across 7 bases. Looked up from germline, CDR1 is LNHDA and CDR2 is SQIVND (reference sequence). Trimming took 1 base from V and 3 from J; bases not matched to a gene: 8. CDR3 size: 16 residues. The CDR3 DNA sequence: TGTGCCAGTAGTATAGGAAGGGGGCGAGGGAAAGAGACCCAGTACTTC. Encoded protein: CASSIGRGRGKETQYF.

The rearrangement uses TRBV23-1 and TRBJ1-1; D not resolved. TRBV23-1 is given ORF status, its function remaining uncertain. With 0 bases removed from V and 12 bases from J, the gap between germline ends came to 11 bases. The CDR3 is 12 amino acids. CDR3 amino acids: CASSQSRVKSFF. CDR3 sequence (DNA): TGCGCCAGCAGTCAATCGAGGGTAAAATCTTTCTTT.

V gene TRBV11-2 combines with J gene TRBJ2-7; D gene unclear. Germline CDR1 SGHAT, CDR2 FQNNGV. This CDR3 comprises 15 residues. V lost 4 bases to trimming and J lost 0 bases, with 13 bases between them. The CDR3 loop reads CASSSAFPVSYEQYF. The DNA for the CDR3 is TGTGCCAGCAGCTCCGCCTTCCCAGTCTCCTACGAGCAGTACTTC.

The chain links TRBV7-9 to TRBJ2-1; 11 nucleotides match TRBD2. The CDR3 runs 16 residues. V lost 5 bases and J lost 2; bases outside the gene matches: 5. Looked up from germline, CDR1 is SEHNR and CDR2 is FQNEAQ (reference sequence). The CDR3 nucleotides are TGTGCCAGCAGCCTGGGACTAGCGGATACCTACAATGAGCAGTTCTTC. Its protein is CASSLGLADTYNEQFF.

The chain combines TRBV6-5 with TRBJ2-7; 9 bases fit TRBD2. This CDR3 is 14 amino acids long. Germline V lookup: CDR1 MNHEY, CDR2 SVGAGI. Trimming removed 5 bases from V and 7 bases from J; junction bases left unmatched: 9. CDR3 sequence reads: CASSTPGLAGEQYF. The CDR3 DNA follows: TGTGCCAGCAGTACTCCGGGACTAGCAGGAGAGCAGTACTTC.

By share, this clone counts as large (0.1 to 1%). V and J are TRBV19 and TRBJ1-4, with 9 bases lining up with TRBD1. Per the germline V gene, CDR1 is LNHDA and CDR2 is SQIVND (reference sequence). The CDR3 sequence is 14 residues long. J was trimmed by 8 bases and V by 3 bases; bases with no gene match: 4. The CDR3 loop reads CASSMGQGWEKLFF. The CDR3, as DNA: TGTGCCAGTAGTATGGGACAGGGTTGGGAAAAACTGTTTTTT.

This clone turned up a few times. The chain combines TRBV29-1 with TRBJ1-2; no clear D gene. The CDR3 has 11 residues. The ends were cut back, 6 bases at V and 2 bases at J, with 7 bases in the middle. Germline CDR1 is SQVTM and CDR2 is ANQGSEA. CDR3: CSVSQNYGYTF. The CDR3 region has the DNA TGCAGCGTGTCCCAGAACTATGGCTACACCTTC. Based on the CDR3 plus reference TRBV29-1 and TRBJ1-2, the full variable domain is SAVISQKPSRDICQRGTSLTIQCQVDSQVTMMFWYRQQPGQSLTLIATANQGSEATYESGFVIDKFPISRPNLTFSTLTVSNMSPEDSSIYLCSVSQNYGYTFGSGTRLTVV.

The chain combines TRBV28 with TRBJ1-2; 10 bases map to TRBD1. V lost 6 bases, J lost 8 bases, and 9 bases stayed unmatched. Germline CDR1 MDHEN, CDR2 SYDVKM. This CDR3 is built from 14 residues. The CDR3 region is CASRKRTGGEGYTF. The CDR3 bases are TGTGCCAGCAGGAAGCGGACAGGGGGGGAAGGCTACACCTTC.

CDR3 residues: CASRSVTGNQPQHF. CDR3 nucleotides: TGCGCCAGCAGGAGTGTCACTGGCAATCAGCCCCAGCATTTT. The gene calls are TRBV4-1 and TRBJ1-5; no reliable D call. The germline V gene has CDR1 MGHRA and CDR2 YSYEKL. This CDR3 spans 14 amino acids. V was shortened by 6 bases and J by 2 bases, with 11 bases between the two germline ends.

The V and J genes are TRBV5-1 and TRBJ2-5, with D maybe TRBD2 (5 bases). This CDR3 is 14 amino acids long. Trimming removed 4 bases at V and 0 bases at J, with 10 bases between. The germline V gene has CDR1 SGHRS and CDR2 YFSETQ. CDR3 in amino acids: CASSVLDYQETQYF. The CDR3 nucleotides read TGCGCCAGCAGCGTACTAGACTACCAAGAGACCCAGTACTTC.

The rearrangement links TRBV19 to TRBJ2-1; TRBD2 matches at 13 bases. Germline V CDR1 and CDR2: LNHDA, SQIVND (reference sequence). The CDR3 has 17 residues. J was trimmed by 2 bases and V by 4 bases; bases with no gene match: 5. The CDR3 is CASSRGLAGRTYNEQFF. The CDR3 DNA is TGTGCCAGTAGTAGGGGACTAGCGGGAAGGACCTACAATGAGCAGTTCTTC.

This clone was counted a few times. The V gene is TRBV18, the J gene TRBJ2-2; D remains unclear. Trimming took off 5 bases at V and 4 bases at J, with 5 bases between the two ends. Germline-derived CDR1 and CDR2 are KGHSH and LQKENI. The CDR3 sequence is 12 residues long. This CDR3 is CASSGPTGELFF. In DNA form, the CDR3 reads TGTGCCAGCTCAGGGCCCACCGGGGAGCTGTTTTTT.

This CDR3 is CASRPTSGDSYEQYF. The CDR3, as DNA: TGTGCCAGCAGACCGACTAGCGGGGACTCCTACGAGCAGTACTTC. The rearrangement uses TRBV6-5 and TRBJ2-5; 11 bases are a match to TRBD2. The end of the DNA is better explained by TRBJ2-7, so the J call may be wrong. Per germline, CDR1 MNHEY and CDR2 SVGAGI. The CDR3 loop spans 15 amino acids.

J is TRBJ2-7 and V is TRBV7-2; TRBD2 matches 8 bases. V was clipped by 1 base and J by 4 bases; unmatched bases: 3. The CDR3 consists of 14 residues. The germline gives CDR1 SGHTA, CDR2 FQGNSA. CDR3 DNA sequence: TGTGCCAGCAGCTTAGACGCGGGAGGATACGAGCAGTACTTC. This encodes CASSLDAGGYEQYF.

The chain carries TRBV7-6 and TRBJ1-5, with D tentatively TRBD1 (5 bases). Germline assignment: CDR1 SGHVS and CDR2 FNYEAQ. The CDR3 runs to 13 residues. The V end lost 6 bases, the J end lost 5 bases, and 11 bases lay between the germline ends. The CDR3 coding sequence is TGTGCCAGCAGTCCACAGGAGTATCAGCCCCAGCATTTT. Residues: CASSPQEYQPQHF.